The clone carrying this T cell receptor (beta chain) was seen a handful of times. Each CDR3 protein is one row after TCRdb ran MiXCR on the 5' RACE reads. Of approximately 290,000 distinct CDR3 sequences listed, roughly 15% are singletons. The sample is drawn from a study of T-cell memory formation after mild COVID-19. The V gene's germline CDR1 is LGHNA and CDR2 YNFKEQ. V lost 2 bases to trimming and J lost 2 bases, with 13 bases between them. This CDR3 is 15 amino acids long. J is TRBJ2-7 and V is TRBV4-2; the D is unclear. Sequencing was performed on PBMCs or a T cell subset sorted from them (not recorded which). The receptor was derived from a young man who had mild COVID-19 (a few samples of this study predate the infection). Cell type and time point are not known. The CDR3 bases are TGTGCCAGCAGCCAACTCTCTTCCGGGCCCTACGAGCAGTACTTC. Protein sequence: CASSQLSSGPYEQYF.